The rows below give T cell receptor beta chains drawn from one sample of a study of shared clonotypes between healthy human individuals. The table came from immunoSEQ multiplex PCR; TCRdb's copy has only in-frame clones and leaves some out. The sample shows approximately 2.1 million clones, just over 90% of them seen only once. The source material was naive CD4+ T cells from PBMCs. These receptors came from a man between 18 and 35 years old in good health. Some clones in this sample may be carry-over from other donors' samples. Both conserved end residues are part of each CDR3. D genes are given only for firm matches. Where a row states a size, it is once, few, many or the class of an expanded clone; other rows omit it.

>TRBV7-2|TRBJ1-5|once|NA
CASSLGYGRAQQPQHF
TGTGCCAGCAGCTTAGGGTATGGGAGGGCTCAACAGCCCCAGCATTTT
>TRBV30|TRBJ2-7|once|NA
CAWRGTGSYEQYF
TGTGCCTGGAGGGGGACTGGATCCTACGAGCAGTACTTC
>TRBV14|TRBJ2-4|NA|TRBD2
CASSQDMSGGLAKNIQYF
TGTGCCAGCAGCCAAGATATGAGCGGGGGACTAGCCAAAAACATTCAGTACTTC
>TRBV5-1|TRBJ1-2|NA|NA
CASSLIGGNNYGYTF
TGCGCCAGCAGCTTGATTGGTGGAAATAACTATGGCTACACCTTC
>TRBV19|TRBJ1-2|NA|TRBD1
CASRTGGAGVYGYTF
TGTGCCAGCCGAACAGGGGGCGCCGGTGTCTATGGCTACACCTTC
>TRBV5-1|TRBJ2-7|NA|TRBD1
CASSLAGQPYEQYF
TGCGCCAGCAGCTTGGCGGGACAGCCATACGAGCAGTACTTC
>TRBV6-5|TRBJ2-1|NA|NA
CASRLLGNNEQFF
TGTGCCAGCAGACTTCTGGGCAACAATGAGCAGTTCTTC
>TRBV9|TRBJ2-5|NA|NA
CASSDRGGGQETQYF
TGTGCCAGCAGCGACCGGGGAGGGGGGCAAGAGACCCAGTACTTC
>TRBV6-5|TRBJ1-1|NA|NA
CASRTSVNTEAFF
TGTGCCAGTCGAACTTCGGTGAACACTGAAGCTTTCTTT
>TRBV5-4|TRBJ2-3|NA|TRBD2
CASSLATSGRDTQYF
TGTGCCAGCAGCTTGGCTACTAGCGGGAGAGATACGCAGTATTTT
>TRBV19|TRBJ2-3|NA|NA
CASTGVIESNTDTQYF
TGTGCCAGTACCGGAGTCATAGAGTCTAACACAGATACGCAGTATTTT
>TRBV6-6|TRBJ1-5|NA|NA
CASSDLQLGNQPQHF
TGTGCCAGCAGTGACCTCCAGTTAGGGAATCAGCCCCAGCATTTT
>TRBV28|TRBJ2-7|NA|NA
CASSSLVRTNEQYF
TGTGCCAGCAGTTCTCTGGTTCGGACTAACGAGCAGTACTTC
>TRBV9|TRBJ1-2|NA|NA
CASSVSSGYYGYTF
TGTGCCAGCAGCGTCTCTTCAGGATACTATGGCTACACCTTC
>TRBV27|TRBJ2-3|NA|NA
CASSLRRSGGTDTQYF
TGTGCCAGCAGTTTACGCCGGTCCGGGGGCACAGATACGCAGTATTTT
>TRBV5-6|TRBJ2-2|NA|TRBD1
CASSLGQILTGELFF
TGTGCCAGCAGCCTGGGACAGATTCTCACCGGGGAGCTGTTTTTT
>TRBV5-8|TRBJ2-7|NA|TRBD1
CASRQGAYEQYF
TGTGCCAGCAGACAGGGGGCCTACGAGCAGTACTTC
>TRBV19|TRBJ2-7|NA|NA
CASSIAGGALYEQYF
TGTGCCAGTAGTATAGCTGGCGGGGCCCTCTACGAGCAGTACTTC
>TRBV5-8|TRBJ2-2|NA|TRBD2
CASSLLRERSGELFF
TGTGCCAGCAGCTTGTTGCGGGAGCGGAGCGGGGAGCTGTTTTTT
>TRBV5-6|TRBJ2-5|NA|NA
CASSLAAETQYF
TGTGCCAGCAGCTTGGCAGCGGAGACCCAGTACTTC
>TRBV19|TRBJ2-3|NA|NA
CASSRGASTDTQYF
TGTGCCAGTAGTCGAGGAGCTAGCACAGATACGCAGTATTTT
>TRBV5-1|TRBJ2-5|NA|TRBD2
CASSLGLPSGSIQTQYF
TGCGCCAGCAGCTTGGGTTTGCCTAGCGGGAGCATACAGACCCAGTACTTC
>TRBV5-1|TRBJ2-2|NA|NA
CASTQNTGELFF
TGCGCCAGCACCCAGAACACCGGGGAGCTGTTTTTT
>TRBV5-4|TRBJ2-4|NA|NA
CASSPKGGGNIQYF
TGTGCCAGCAGCCCGAAAGGAGGGGGCAACATTCAGTACTTC